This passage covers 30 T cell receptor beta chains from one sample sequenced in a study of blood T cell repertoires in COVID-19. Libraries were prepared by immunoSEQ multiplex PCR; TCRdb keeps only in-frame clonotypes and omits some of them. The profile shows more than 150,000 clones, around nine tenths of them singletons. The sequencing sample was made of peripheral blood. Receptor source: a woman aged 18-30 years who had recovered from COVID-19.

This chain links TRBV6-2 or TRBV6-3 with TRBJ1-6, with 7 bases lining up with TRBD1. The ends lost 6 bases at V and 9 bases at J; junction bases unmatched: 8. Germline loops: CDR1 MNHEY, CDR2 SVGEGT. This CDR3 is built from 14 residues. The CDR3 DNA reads TGTGCCAGCAGCTATGGGACAGTCACTTCACCCCTCCACTTT. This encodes CASSYGTVTSPLHF.

The CDR3 sequence: CASKPLGGGGPQETQYF. In DNA form, the CDR3 reads TGTGCCAGTAAACCCCTAGGCGGGGGGGGCCCGCAAGAGACCCAGTACTTC. The V call is TRBV19, the J call TRBJ2-5; 9 bases line up with TRBD2. This CDR3 region has 17 residues. Germline loops: CDR1 LNHDA, CDR2 SQIVND (reference sequence). The V segment lost 7 bases and the J segment 2 bases; nucleotides outside the gene matches: 14. The entire variable domain, with the rest obtained from reference TRBV19 and TRBJ2-5, is as follows: DGGITQSPKYLFRKEGQNVTLSCEQNLNHDAMYWYRQDPGQGLRLIYYSQIVNDFQKGDIAEGYSVSREKKESFPLTVTSAQKNPTAFYLCASKPLGGGGPQETQYFGPGTRLLVL.

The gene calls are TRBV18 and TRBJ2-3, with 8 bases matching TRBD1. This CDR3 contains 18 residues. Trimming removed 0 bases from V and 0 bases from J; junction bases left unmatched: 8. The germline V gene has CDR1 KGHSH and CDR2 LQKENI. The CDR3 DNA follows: TGTGCCAGCTCACCACCACGGACAGGGCCCTTGAGCACAGATACGCAGTATTTT. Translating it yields CASSPPRTGPLSTDTQYF.

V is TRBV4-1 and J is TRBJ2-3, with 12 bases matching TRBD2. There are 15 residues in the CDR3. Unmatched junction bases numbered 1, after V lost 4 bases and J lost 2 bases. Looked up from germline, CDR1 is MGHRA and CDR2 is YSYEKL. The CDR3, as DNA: TGCGCCAGCAGCCGACTAGCGGGGGTCACAGATACGCAGTATTTT. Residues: CASSRLAGVTDTQYF.

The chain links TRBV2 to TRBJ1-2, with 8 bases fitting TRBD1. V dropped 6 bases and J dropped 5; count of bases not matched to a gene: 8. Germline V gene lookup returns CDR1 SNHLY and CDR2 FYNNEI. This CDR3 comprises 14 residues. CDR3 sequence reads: CASRTGQGIYGYTF. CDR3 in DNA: TGTGCCAGCAGAACCGGACAGGGAATTTATGGCTACACCTTC.

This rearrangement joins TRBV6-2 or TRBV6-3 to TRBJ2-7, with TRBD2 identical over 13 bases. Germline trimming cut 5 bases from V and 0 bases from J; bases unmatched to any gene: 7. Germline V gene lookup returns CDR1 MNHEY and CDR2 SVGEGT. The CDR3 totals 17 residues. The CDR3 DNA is TGTGCCAGCAGTCTCGGACTAGCGGGGGTACCCTCCTACGAGCAGTACTTC. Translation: CASSLGLAGVPSYEQYF.

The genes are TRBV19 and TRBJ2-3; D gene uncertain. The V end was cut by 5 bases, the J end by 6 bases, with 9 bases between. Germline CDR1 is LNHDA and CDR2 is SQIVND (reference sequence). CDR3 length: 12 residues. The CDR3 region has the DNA TGTGCCAGTAGTCACTCTAGGGATACGCAGTATTTT. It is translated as CASSHSRDTQYF.

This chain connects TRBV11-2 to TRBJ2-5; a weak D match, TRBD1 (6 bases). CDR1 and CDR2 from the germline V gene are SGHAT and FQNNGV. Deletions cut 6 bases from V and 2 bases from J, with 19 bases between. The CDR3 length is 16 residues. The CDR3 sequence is CASSPAGVGGQETQYF. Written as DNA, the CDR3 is TGTGCCAGCAGTCCCGCCGGGGTAGGGGGTCAAGAGACCCAGTACTTC. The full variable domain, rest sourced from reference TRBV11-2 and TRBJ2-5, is EAGVAQSPRYKIIEKRQSVAFWCNPISGHATLYWYQQILGQGPKLLIQFQNNGVVDDSQLPKDRFSAERLKGVDSTLKIQPAKLEDSAVYLCASSPAGVGGQETQYFGPGTRLLVL.

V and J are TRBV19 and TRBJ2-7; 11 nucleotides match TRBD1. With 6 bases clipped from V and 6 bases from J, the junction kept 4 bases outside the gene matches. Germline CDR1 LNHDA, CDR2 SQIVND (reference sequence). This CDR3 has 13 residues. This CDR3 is CASSGQGAIEQYF. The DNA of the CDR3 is TGTGCCAGTAGCGGACAGGGGGCGATCGAGCAGTACTTC.

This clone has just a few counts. The CDR3 DNA reads TGTGCCAGTACGAGGGACAGGACGGAAAAACTGTTTTTT. Translating gives CASTRDRTEKLFF. The V gene is TRBV19, the J gene TRBJ1-4; 8 bases are shared with TRBD1. V dropped 7 bases and J dropped 8; count of bases not matched to a gene: 6. Germline V gene data show CDR1 as LNHDA and CDR2 as SQIVND (reference sequence). This CDR3 region has 13 residues.

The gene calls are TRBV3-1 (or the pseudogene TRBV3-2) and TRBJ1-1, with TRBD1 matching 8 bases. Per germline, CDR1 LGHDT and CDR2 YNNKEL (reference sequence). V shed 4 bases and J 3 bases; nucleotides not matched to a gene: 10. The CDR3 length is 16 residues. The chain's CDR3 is CASSLYPGGRDTEAFF. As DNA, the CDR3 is TGTGCCAGCAGCCTCTATCCAGGGGGCAGGGACACTGAAGCTTTCTTT.

The CDR3 DNA is TGCGCCAGCAGCTTGGGTAGCGGGACAGATACGCAGTATTTT. It specifies CASSLGSGTDTQYF. This sequence joins TRBV5-1 and TRBJ2-3, with 7 bases that match TRBD2. The CDR3 is made up of 14 amino acids. Germline assignment: CDR1 SGHRS and CDR2 YFSETQ. V lost 0 bases and J lost 3; bases outside the gene matches: 1.

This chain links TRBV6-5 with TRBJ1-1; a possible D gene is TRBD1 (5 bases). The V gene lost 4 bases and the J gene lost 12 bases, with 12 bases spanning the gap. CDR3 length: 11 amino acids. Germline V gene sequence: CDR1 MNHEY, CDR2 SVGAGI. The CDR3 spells CASSSGKEPFF. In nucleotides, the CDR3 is TGTGCCAGCAGTTCAGGGAAGGAGCCTTTCTTT.

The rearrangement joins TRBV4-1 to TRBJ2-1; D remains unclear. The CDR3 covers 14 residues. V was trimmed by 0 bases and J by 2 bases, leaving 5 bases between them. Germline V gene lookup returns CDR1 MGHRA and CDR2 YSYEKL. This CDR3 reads CASSQDSTYNEQFF. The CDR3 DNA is TGCGCCAGCAGCCAAGATTCAACCTACAATGAGCAGTTCTTC.

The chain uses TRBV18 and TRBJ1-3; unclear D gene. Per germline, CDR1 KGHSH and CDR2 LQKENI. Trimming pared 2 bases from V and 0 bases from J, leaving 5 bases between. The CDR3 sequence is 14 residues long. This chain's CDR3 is CASSPSSSGNTIYF. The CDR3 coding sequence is TGTGCCAGCTCACCAAGTAGCTCTGGAAACACCATATATTTT.

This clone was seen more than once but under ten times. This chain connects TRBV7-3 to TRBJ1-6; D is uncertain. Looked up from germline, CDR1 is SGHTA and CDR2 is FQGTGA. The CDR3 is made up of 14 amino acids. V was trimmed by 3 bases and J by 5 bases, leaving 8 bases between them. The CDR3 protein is CASSFSVNNSPLHF. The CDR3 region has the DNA TGTGCCAGCAGCTTTTCGGTAAATAATTCACCCCTCCACTTT.

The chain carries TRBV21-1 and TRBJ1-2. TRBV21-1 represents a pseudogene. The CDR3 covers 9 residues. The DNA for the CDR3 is TGTGCCTTTACGAGTGGCTACACCTTC. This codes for CAFTSGYTF.

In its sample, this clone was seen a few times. CDR3 in DNA: TGTGCCAGCAGCCCGCTTGGCAGGGTAGATAATTCACCCCTCCACTTT. Translation: CASSPLGRVDNSPLHF. This rearrangement joins TRBV27 to TRBJ1-6; maybe TRBD1 (5 bases). The germline V gene encodes CDR1 MNHEY and CDR2 SMNVEV (reference sequence). The CDR3 consists of 16 residues. Trimming took 6 bases from V and 5 from J, leaving 17 bases between them.

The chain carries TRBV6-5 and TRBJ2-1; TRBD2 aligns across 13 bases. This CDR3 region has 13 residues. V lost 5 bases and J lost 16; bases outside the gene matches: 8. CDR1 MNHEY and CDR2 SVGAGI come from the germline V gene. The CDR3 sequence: CASSTQLAGGPFF. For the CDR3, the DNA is TGTGCCAGCAGTACCCAACTAGCGGGAGGGCCCTTCTTC.

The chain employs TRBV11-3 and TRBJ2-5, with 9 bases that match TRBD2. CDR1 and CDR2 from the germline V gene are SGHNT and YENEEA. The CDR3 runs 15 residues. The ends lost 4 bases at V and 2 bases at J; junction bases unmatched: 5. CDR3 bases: TGTGCCAGCAGCTCGGCGGGAGGGCCGCAAGAGACCCAGTACTTC. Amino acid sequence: CASSSAGGPQETQYF.

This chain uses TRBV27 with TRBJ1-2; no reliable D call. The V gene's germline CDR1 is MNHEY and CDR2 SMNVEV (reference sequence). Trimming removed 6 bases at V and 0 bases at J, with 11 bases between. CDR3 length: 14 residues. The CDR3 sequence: CASSPHNPNYGYTF. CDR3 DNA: TGTGCCAGCAGCCCACATAATCCTAACTATGGCTACACCTTC.

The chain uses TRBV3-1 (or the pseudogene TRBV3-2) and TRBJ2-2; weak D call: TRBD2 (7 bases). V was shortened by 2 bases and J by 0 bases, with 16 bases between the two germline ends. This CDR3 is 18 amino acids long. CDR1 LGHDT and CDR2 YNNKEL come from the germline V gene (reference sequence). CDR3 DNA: TGTGCCAGCAGCCAAAGGGGCGGGGGCGCTGCGAACACCGGGGAGCTGTTTTTT. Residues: CASSQRGGGAANTGELFF.

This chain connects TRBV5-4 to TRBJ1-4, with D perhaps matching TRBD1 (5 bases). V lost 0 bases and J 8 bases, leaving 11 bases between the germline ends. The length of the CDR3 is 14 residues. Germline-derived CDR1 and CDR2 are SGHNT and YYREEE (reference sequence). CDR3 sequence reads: CASSLDGGLEKLFF. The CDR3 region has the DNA TGTGCCAGCAGCTTGGACGGGGGTTTAGAAAAACTGTTTTTT. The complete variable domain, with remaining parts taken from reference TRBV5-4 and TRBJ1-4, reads ETGVTQSPTHLIKTRGQQVTLRCSSQSGHNTVSWYQQALGQGPQFIFQYYREEENGRGNFPPRFSGLQFPNYSSELNVNALELDDSALYLCASSLDGGLEKLFFGSGTQLSVL.

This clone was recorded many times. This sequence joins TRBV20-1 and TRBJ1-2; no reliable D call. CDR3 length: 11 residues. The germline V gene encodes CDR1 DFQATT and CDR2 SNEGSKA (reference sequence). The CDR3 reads CSASRRDGYTF. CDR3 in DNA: TGCAGCGCCTCCCGGAGGGATGGCTACACCTTC.

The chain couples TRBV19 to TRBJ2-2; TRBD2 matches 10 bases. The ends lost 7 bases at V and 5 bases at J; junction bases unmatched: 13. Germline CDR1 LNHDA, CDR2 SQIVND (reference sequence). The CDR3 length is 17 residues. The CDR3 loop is CASTSLTSGEGTGELFF. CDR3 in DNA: TGTGCCAGTACCTCCCTCACTAGCGGGGAGGGTACCGGGGAGCTGTTTTTT. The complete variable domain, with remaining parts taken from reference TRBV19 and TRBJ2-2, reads DGGITQSPKYLFRKEGQNVTLSCEQNLNHDAMYWYRQDPGQGLRLIYYSQIVNDFQKGDIAEGYSVSREKKESFPLTVTSAQKNPTAFYLCASTSLTSGEGTGELFFGEGSRLTVL.

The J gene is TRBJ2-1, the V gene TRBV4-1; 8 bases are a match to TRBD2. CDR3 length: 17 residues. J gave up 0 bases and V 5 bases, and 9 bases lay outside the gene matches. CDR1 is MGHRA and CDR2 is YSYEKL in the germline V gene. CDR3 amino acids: CASSVHGGGSSYNEQFF. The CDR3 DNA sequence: TGCGCCAGCAGCGTCCACGGGGGGGGTAGCTCCTACAATGAGCAGTTCTTC.

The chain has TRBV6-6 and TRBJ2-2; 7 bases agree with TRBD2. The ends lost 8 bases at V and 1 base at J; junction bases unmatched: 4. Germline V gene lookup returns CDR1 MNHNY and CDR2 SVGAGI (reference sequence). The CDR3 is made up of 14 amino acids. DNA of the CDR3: TGTGCCAGCTGTTCTAGCGGGAACACCGGGGAGCTGTTTTTT. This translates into CASCSSGNTGELFF.

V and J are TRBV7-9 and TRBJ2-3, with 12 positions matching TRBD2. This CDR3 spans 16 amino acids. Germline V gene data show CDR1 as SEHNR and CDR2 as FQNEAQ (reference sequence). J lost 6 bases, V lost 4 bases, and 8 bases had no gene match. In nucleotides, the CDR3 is TGTGCCAGCAGCTCAGAGACTAGCGGGAGTCCGGATACGCAGTATTTT. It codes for CASSSETSGSPDTQYF.

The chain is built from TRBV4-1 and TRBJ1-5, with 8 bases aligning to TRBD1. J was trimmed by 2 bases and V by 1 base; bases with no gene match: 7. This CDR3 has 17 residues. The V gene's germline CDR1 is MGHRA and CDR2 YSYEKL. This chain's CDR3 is CASSQVIQGVGNQPQHF. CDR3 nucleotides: TGCGCCAGCAGCCAAGTCATACAGGGGGTTGGCAATCAGCCCCAGCATTTT.

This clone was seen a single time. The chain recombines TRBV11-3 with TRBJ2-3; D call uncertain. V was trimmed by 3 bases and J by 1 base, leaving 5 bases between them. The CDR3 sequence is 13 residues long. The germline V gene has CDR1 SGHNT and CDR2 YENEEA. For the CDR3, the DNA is TGTGCCAGCAGCTTCCATGGCACAGATACGCAGTATTTT. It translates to CASSFHGTDTQYF. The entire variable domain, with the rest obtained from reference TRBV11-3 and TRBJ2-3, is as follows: EAGVVQSPRYKIIEKKQPVAFWCNPISGHNTLYWYLQNLGQGPELLIRYENEEAVDDSQLPKDRFSAERLKGVDSTLKIQPAELGDSAVYLCASSFHGTDTQYFGPGTRLTVL.